The following is a T cell receptor beta chain sequence with its context. Enrollment shut out patients with autoimmune disease history or systemic immunosuppression. The record originates from a study of OX40 agonist ivuxolimab in advanced cancers. As for the study in general: Three patients had partial responses: one hepatocellular carcinoma, two cutaneous melanoma.

Clones were sequenced by immunoSEQ multiplex PCR, and TCRdb holds only the in-frame ones, with some missing. The sample has some 35,000 clones, roughly 80% seen once. Sequencing used CD4+ or CD8+ T cells sorted from blood, obtained in a trial of the OX40 agonist ivuxolimab. The clonotype was recovered from an adult with an advanced solid tumor such as melanoma, head and neck, liver or kidney cancer.

CDR3 nucleotides: TGCAGCCCATCCGGGACACGCTCCTACGAGCAGTACTTC. It codes for CSPSGTRSYEQYF. The V call is TRBV29-1, the J call TRBJ2-7; possible D gene TRBD1, 6 bases. The germline CDR1 and CDR2 sequences are SQVTM and ANQGSEA. This CDR3 contains 13 residues. V was pared by 8 bases and J by 0 bases, with 14 bases between.